The 21 T cell receptor beta chains below were found in one sample sequenced in a study of blood T cell repertoires in COVID-19. Libraries were prepared by immunoSEQ multiplex PCR; TCRdb keeps only in-frame clonotypes and omits some of them. The table lists fewer than 150,000 clones, 60% to 85% of them singletons. The sequencing input was peripheral blood. The receptor source for this set is a man aged 70 or older with acute or convalescent COVID-19.

The rearrangement links TRBV7-2 to TRBJ1-2, with D possibly TRBD1 on 5 matching bases. This CDR3 spans 15 amino acids. CDR1 and CDR2 (germline): SGHTA, FQGNSA. Trimming shortened V by 1 base and J by 5 bases, and 14 bases separated the two germline ends. CDR3 nucleotide sequence: TGTGCCAGCAGCTTAGATCCCGTGACAGCGTATGGCTACACCTTC. The encoded protein is CASSLDPVTAYGYTF.

The V gene is TRBV30, the J gene TRBJ1-1; D is ambiguous. The germline V gene encodes CDR1 GTSNPN and CDR2 SVGIG (reference sequence). CDR3 size: 11 residues. V dropped 3 bases and J dropped 7 bases, with 9 bases sitting between them. The chain's CDR3 is CAWSLGGEAFF. CDR3 nucleotides: TGTGCCTGGAGCCTAGGTGGTGAAGCTTTCTTT.

This clone was detected once. The chain uses TRBV11-3 and TRBJ2-7; 8 bases agree with TRBD1. With 5 bases clipped from V and 0 bases from J, the junction kept 6 bases outside the gene matches. The length of the CDR3 is 15 residues. CDR1 and CDR2 from the germline V gene are SGHNT and YENEEA. The CDR3 loop reads CASSHRQGNSYEQYF. The CDR3 region has the DNA TGTGCCAGCAGCCACAGACAGGGGAACTCCTACGAGCAGTACTTC.

This clone was recorded once. The V and J genes are TRBV2 and TRBJ2-3; 12 bases align to TRBD2. Germline CDR1 reads SNHLY; CDR2 reads FYNNEI. J was trimmed by 10 bases and V by 4 bases; bases with no gene match: 12. The CDR3 runs 16 residues. CDR3 bases: TGTGCCAGCAGTGTAGGACTAGCGGGGTCACAGGGCTCGCAGTATTTT. Amino acids: CASSVGLAGSQGSQYF.

This chain uses TRBV2 with TRBJ1-5; weak D call: TRBD1 (5 bases). The CDR3 contains 15 residues. Trimming pared 4 bases from V and 2 bases from J, leaving 12 bases between. The germline CDR1 and CDR2 sequences are SNHLY and FYNNEI. CDR3 sequence reads: CASSGFRVGNQPQHF. In DNA, the CDR3 is TGTGCCAGCAGTGGTTTCAGGGTTGGCAATCAGCCCCAGCATTTT.

The CDR3 is CASSLRTGGDTGELFF. DNA of the CDR3: TGCGCCAGCAGCCTTCGGACAGGGGGGGACACCGGGGAGCTGTTTTTT. V usage is TRBV4-1 and J usage is TRBJ2-2; 10 bases are shared with TRBD1. The CDR3 extends over 16 amino acids. Germline assignment: CDR1 MGHRA and CDR2 YSYEKL. V was clipped by 4 bases and J by 3 bases; unmatched bases: 5.

This clone was counted between two and nine times. The chain couples TRBV6-2 or TRBV6-3 to TRBJ2-7; D may be TRBD2 (5 bases). This CDR3 has 14 amino acids. The V gene lost 4 bases and the J gene lost 5 bases, with 15 bases spanning the gap. Per the germline V gene, CDR1 is MNHEY and CDR2 is SVGEGT. The CDR3 protein is CASSSQGLGDEQYF. The DNA of the CDR3 is TGTGCCAGCAGTTCCCAAGGACTGGGCGACGAGCAGTACTTC.

The chain couples TRBV7-8 to TRBJ2-3; 11 bases agree with TRBD1. This CDR3 is built from 15 residues. Germline assignment: CDR1 SGHVS and CDR2 FQNEAQ. V shed 3 bases, J shed 2 bases, and the junction held 1 base outside the gene matches. CDR3 nucleotides: TGTGCCAGCAGCTTGGACAGGGGGCACACAGATACGCAGTATTTT. It is translated as CASSLDRGHTDTQYF.

The chain carries TRBV5-5 and TRBJ2-3; a weak D match, TRBD1 (5 bases). V was pared by 3 bases and J by 0 bases, with 14 bases between. This CDR3 is 16 amino acids long. Germline CDR1 is SGHKS and CDR2 is YYEKEE (reference sequence). The CDR3 DNA reads as TGTGCCAGCAGCTCCGCCAGGGATACTAGCACAGATACGCAGTATTTT. Translating it yields CASSSARDTSTDTQYF. The whole variable domain, remainder taken from reference TRBV5-5 and TRBJ2-3, is DAGVTQSPTHLIKTRGQQVTLRCSPISGHKSVSWYQQVLGQGPQFIFQYYEKEERGRGNFPDRFSARQFPNYSSELNVNALLLGDSALYLCASSSARDTSTDTQYFGPGTRLTVL.

This clone has just a few counts. The chain is built from TRBV5-1 and TRBJ2-5; 7 bases align to TRBD2. CDR1 is SGHRS and CDR2 is YFSETQ in the germline V gene. V was clipped by 4 bases and J by 1 base; unmatched bases: 4. CDR3 length: 14 residues. The CDR3 loop is CASSVGRGQETQYF. CDR3 bases: TGCGCCAGCAGCGTTGGGAGGGGCCAAGAGACCCAGTACTTC.

This chain joins TRBV19 and TRBJ1-5; maybe TRBD1 (6 bases). The germline CDR1 and CDR2 sequences are LNHDA and SQIVND (reference sequence). This CDR3 is built from 15 residues. Between the trimmed V and J ends, which lost 4 bases and 3 bases, there was a span of 13 bases. CDR3 region: CASSKNRDYNQPQHF. The CDR3 bases are TGTGCCAGTAGTAAGAACAGGGATTACAATCAGCCCCAGCATTTT.

The rearrangement joins TRBV27 to TRBJ2-7; 11 nucleotides align to TRBD1. V lost 3 bases and J lost 6; bases outside the gene matches: 4. Looked up from germline, CDR1 is MNHEY and CDR2 is SMNVEV (reference sequence). The CDR3 contains 14 residues. CDR3 DNA: TGTGCCAGCAGTTTTGGACAGGGGGCGGGCGAGCAGTACTTC. Translation: CASSFGQGAGEQYF.

The chain employs TRBV28 and TRBJ1-6, with D possibly TRBD1 on 5 matching bases. Between the trimmed V and J ends, which lost 11 bases and 7 bases, there was a span of 18 bases. The CDR3 is 14 residues long. The germline V gene has CDR1 MDHEN and CDR2 SYDVKM. The chain's CDR3 is CAPPARVWNSPLHF. CDR3 nucleotide sequence: TGTGCCCCCCCCGCCAGGGTCTGGAATTCACCCCTCCACTTT.

The rearrangement uses TRBV19 and TRBJ2-2; 10 bases are shared with TRBD1. Germline V gene data show CDR1 as LNHDA and CDR2 as SQIVND (reference sequence). The CDR3 has 16 amino acids. J was trimmed by 3 bases and V by 4 bases; bases with no gene match: 5. CDR3 residues: CASSSRDRGYTGELFF. CDR3 nucleotides: TGTGCCAGTAGTAGCCGGGACAGGGGATACACCGGGGAGCTGTTTTTT.

The rearrangement joins TRBV3-1 (or the pseudogene TRBV3-2) to TRBJ2-2; 7 bases map to TRBD2. CDR3 size: 17 residues. V shed 1 base, J shed 6 bases, and the junction held 11 bases outside the gene matches. From germline, CDR1 is LGHDT and CDR2 YNNKEL (reference sequence). CDR3 in amino acids: CASSQVWGRAVAGELFF. CDR3 coding DNA: TGTGCCAGCAGCCAAGTGTGGGGGAGGGCCGTAGCCGGGGAGCTGTTTTTT.

CDR3 sequence reads: CASSFKGDEQYF. In DNA, the CDR3 is TGTGCCAGCAGCTTTAAGGGGGACGAGCAGTACTTC. V and J are TRBV5-5 and TRBJ2-7, with D possibly TRBD1 on 6 matching bases. CDR1 and CDR2 (germline): SGHKS, YYEKEE (reference sequence). The CDR3 sequence is 12 residues long. The V end lost 2 bases, the J end lost 5 bases, and 8 bases lay between the germline ends.

V gene TRBV19 combines with J gene TRBJ1-3; 7 bases are a match to TRBD1. The V gene end was trimmed by 0 bases and the J gene end by 3 bases; junction bases not matched to a gene: 2. The CDR3 runs 15 residues. CDR1 and CDR2 (germline): LNHDA, SQIVND (reference sequence). CDR3 protein: CASSIDRDSGNTIYF. The CDR3 coding sequence is TGTGCCAGTAGTATAGACCGGGACAGTGGAAACACCATATATTTT.

The chain employs TRBV3-1 (or the pseudogene TRBV3-2) and TRBJ2-4; 7 positions match TRBD1. After removal of 4 bases from V and 9 bases from J, the junction contained 12 bases not matched to a gene. The CDR3 has 15 residues. Germline CDR1 LGHDT, CDR2 YNNKEL (reference sequence). The CDR3, as DNA: TGTGCCAGCAGCCGAGCCGCAGGGGGTAAGGTCATTCAGTACTTC. This sequence encodes CASSRAAGGKVIQYF.

The V call is TRBV19, the J call TRBJ2-3; 7 nucleotides align to TRBD1. The CDR3 is 14 residues long. V dropped 7 bases and J dropped 2; count of bases not matched to a gene: 6. Germline assignment: CDR1 LNHDA and CDR2 SQIVND (reference sequence). The CDR3 sequence: CASKSGQFTDTQYF. CDR3 bases: TGTGCCAGTAAATCGGGACAGTTCACAGATACGCAGTATTTT.

In DNA, the CDR3 is TGTGCCAGCAGTAGGGGGGGACTAGCGGCGACAGATACGCAGTATTTT. This gives the protein CASSRGGLAATDTQYF. The J gene is TRBJ2-3, the V gene TRBV28; TRBD2 agrees at 11 bases. CDR1 MDHEN and CDR2 SYDVKM come from the germline V gene. This CDR3 region has 16 residues. Trimming at V came to 5 bases and at J to 3 bases, leaving 7 bases not matched to a gene.

This clone was seen just once. The genes are TRBV2 and TRBJ2-5, with D hard to call. The CDR3 runs 12 residues. Germline loops: CDR1 SNHLY, CDR2 FYNNEI. V was cut by 4 bases and J by 5 bases, with 8 bases left in between. CDR3 protein: CASSVGWETQYF. CDR3 nucleotide sequence: TGTGCCAGCAGTGTCGGGTGGGAGACCCAGTACTTC.